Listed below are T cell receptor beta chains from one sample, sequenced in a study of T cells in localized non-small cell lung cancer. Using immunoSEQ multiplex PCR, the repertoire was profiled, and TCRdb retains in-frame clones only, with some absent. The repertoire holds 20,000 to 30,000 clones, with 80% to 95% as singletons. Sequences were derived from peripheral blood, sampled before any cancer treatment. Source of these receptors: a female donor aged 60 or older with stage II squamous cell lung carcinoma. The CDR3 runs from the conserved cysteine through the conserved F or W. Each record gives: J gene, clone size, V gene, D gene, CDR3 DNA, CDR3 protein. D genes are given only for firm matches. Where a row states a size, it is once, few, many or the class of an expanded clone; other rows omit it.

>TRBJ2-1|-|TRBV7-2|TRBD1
TGTGCCAGCAGCTTAGTAGGGGACAGCTATTACAATGAGCAGTTCTTC
CASSLVGDSYYNEQFF
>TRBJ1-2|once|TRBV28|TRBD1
TGTGCCAGCAGAACCGGGACAGGGCAGGCAGACTACACCTTC
CASRTGTGQADYTF
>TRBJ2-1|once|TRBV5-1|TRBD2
TGCGCCAGCAGCTCAGGGACTAGCGGGAGCCCGTCGGAGTTCTTC
CASSSGTSGSPSEFF
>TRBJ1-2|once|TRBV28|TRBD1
TGTGCCAGCAGTCCCTATCTGACAGGGGCGGGCGGCTACACCTTC
CASSPYLTGAGGYTF
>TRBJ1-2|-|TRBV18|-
TGTGCCAGCTCACTTTCCGGGTCTGACGACTATGGCTACACCTTC
CASSLSGSDDYGYTF
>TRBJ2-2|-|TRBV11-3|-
TGTGCCAGCAGCGCAACGAGTTCAGCCGGGGAGCTGTTTTTT
CASSATSSAGELFF
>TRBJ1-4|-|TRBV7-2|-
TGTGCCAGCAGCTTAGGCGGAGGAGAGAATGAAAAACTGTTTTTT
CASSLGGGENEKLFF
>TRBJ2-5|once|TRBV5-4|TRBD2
TGTGCCAGCAGCACCCCCGGCGGGGGGTCGGAGACCCAGTACTTC
CASSTPGGGSETQYF
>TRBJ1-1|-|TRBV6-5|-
TGTGCCAGCACTTCACCCGGGACCATGAACACTGAAGCTTTCTTT
CASTSPGTMNTEAFF
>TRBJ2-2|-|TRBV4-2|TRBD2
TGTGCCAGCAGCCTTCGAGCGGGGGTGAATGCCGGGGAGCTGTTTTTT
CASSLRAGVNAGELFF
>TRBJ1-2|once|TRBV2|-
TGTGCCAGCAGCAATTTCGCGACAGATGGCTACACCTTC
CASSNFATDGYTF
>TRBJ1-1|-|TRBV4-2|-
TGTGCCAGCAGCCAAGAGAGGGCAGACACTGAAGCTTTCTTT
CASSQERADTEAFF
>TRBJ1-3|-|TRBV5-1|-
TGCGCCAGCAGCCGCCGACCGACGGAGGGAAACACCATATATTTT
CASSRRPTEGNTIYF
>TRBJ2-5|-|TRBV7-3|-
TGTGCCAGCAGCTTAAACAGGGTAGAGACCCAGTACTTC
CASSLNRVETQYF
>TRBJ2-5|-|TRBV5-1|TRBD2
TGCGCCAGCAGCTGGGAAGCGGGGGGGAAGGGGACCCAGTACTTC
CASSWEAGGKGTQYF
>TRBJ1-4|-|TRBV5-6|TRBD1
TGTGCCAGCAGCACAGGACAGGGGTCCAATGAAAAACTGTTTTTT
CASSTGQGSNEKLFF
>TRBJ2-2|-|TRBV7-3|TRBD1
TGTGCCAGCAGCTTTGGGACAGGAGTCCACGGGGAGCTGTTTTTT
CASSFGTGVHGELFF
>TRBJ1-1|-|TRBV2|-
TGTGCCAGCAGTGAAGGACAGCTACTTAACACTGAAGCTTTCTTT
CASSEGQLLNTEAFF
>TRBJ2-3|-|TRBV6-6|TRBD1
TGTGCCACCCGGGACAGAGAGACAGATACGCAGTATTTT
CATRDRETDTQYF
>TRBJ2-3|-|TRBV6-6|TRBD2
TGTGCCAGCATGGGTTCGGGGGGGTATGGAGATACGCAGTATTTT
CASMGSGGYGDTQYF
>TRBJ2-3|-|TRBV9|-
TGTGCCAGCAGCGTAGTGGGCACAGATACGCAGTATTTT
CASSVVGTDTQYF
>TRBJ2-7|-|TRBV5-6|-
TGTGCCAGCAGCTTGGACAGGTTAACCTACGAGCAGTACTTC
CASSLDRLTYEQYF
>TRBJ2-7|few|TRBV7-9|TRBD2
TGTGCCAGCAGCTCCCGGACTAGCGGCTACGAGCAGTACTTC
CASSSRTSGYEQYF
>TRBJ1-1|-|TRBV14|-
TGTGCCAGCAGCCAAGATCAGGGGCGGGACACTGAAGCTTTCTTT
CASSQDQGRDTEAFF
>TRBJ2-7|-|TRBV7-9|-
TGTGCCAGCAGCCTCAACCCGGGACTGGTGTACTTC
CASSLNPGLVYF
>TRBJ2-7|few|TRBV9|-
TGTGCCAGCAGCGTCGGACAGTTCAACTACGAGCAGTACTTC
CASSVGQFNYEQYF
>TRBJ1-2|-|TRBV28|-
TGTGCCAGCAGTTTGAGTGGGGGAGGAGCTAACTATGGCTACACCTTC
CASSLSGGGANYGYTF